The 5 T cell receptor beta chains listed next were all sequenced from one sample in a study of CXCR3-negative and CXCR3-positive naive CD8 T cells. Findings and caveats of the study: Comparison of naive cells showed more hydrophobic TRB CDR3s in CXCR3-positive than in CXCR3-negative naive cells.

Their specific antigens are unknown. It was by 5' RACE with UMI labels that the TRB cDNA libraries were prepared. With the 5' RACE reads reprocessed, TCRdb shows one record per CDR3 protein and no DNA. The sample's table shows about 63,000 distinct CDR3 sequences. Sequencing was carried out using naive CXCR3+ CD8+ T cells from blood. Subset in this sample: CD45RO-CCR7+CD27+CD95- naive CD8+ T cells expressing CXCR3 (TNR3+). These TCRs come from a human donor in good health. Some clones in this sample may be carry-over from other donors' samples.

The J gene is TRBJ2-3, the V gene TRBV12-3 or TRBV12-4; TCRdb indicates TRBD1, and absent DNA this call remains unverified. The CDR3 has 14 amino acids. This CDR3 reads CASSFNRDADTQYF.

The chain links TRBV29-1 to TRBJ2-3. The germline CDR1 and CDR2 sequences are SQVTM and ANQGSEA. The CDR3 has 11 residues. CDR3: CSVDVEDTQYF.

The rearrangement uses TRBV29-1 and TRBJ2-7; TCRdb picks TRBD1, but there is no DNA to check that call. CDR3 length equals 13 residues. Germline CDR1 and CDR2: SQVTM and ANQGSEA. CDR3 loop: CSVYSTGFYEQYF.

The chain has TRBV7-9 and TRBJ2-3. The CDR3 length is 12 residues. Germline V gives CDR1 SEHNR, CDR2 FQNEAQ (reference sequence). CDR3 sequence reads: CASSLPQDTQYF.

The chain couples TRBV29-1 to TRBJ2-7; TCRdb designates TRBD1, a call that cannot be tested without DNA. Germline V gene lookup returns CDR1 SQVTM and CDR2 ANQGSEA. The CDR3 is made up of 12 amino acids. CDR3 amino acids: CSAQGVNYEQYF.